Each of the 20 T cell receptor beta chains below was sequenced from the same sample in a study of blood T cell repertoires in COVID-19. Assay used: immunoSEQ multiplex PCR; TCRdb lists only in-frame clones, some missing. This table holds over 65,000 clones, under 80% found once. Sequenced input: peripheral blood. All receptors derive from a man in his fifties or sixties with COVID-19, enrolled during active disease.

The chain carries TRBV5-1 and TRBJ1-3; possibly TRBD1 for D (5 bases). CDR1 SGHRS and CDR2 YFSETQ come from the germline V gene. The CDR3 totals 16 residues. V dropped 0 bases and J dropped 0 bases, with 10 bases sitting between them. The CDR3 sequence is CASSLAGPSSGNTIYF. The CDR3 nucleotides are TGCGCCAGCAGCTTGGCAGGGCCCAGCTCTGGAAACACCATATATTTT.

The gene calls are TRBV3-1 (or the pseudogene TRBV3-2) and TRBJ2-1; the match to TRBD2 covers 9 bases. Germline lookup yields CDR1 LGHDT and CDR2 YNNKEL (reference sequence). V was clipped by 1 base and J by 4 bases; unmatched bases: 8. The CDR3 is 17 residues long. CDR3 in DNA: TGTGCCAGCAGCCAAGGGGTAGCGGGGGACCTGTACAATGAGCAGTTCTTC. Its protein product is CASSQGVAGDLYNEQFF.

Only one count was recorded for this clone. V is TRBV27 and J is TRBJ2-1; the D is unclear. V was cut by 3 bases and J by 0 bases, with 6 bases left in between. This CDR3 is built from 14 residues. Germline loops: CDR1 MNHEY, CDR2 SMNVEV (reference sequence). Here the CDR3 reads CASSLPSSYNEQFF. CDR3 bases: TGTGCCAGCAGTTTGCCCAGCTCCTACAATGAGCAGTTCTTC.

The V call is TRBV10-3, the J call TRBJ2-5; TRBD1 matches 7 bases. The germline gives CDR1 ENHRY, CDR2 SYGVKD. V lost 11 bases, J lost 2 bases, and 11 bases stayed unmatched. CDR3 length: 14 amino acids. The CDR3 DNA reads as TGTGCCTCACAGGACAGGCCTCTTCAAGAGACCCAGTACTTC. Amino acids: CASQDRPLQETQYF.

V gene TRBV5-1 combines with J gene TRBJ2-7, with a tentative D call TRBD2 (5 bases). V was pared by 2 bases and J by 5 bases, with 14 bases between. This CDR3 region has 14 residues. Germline-derived CDR1 and CDR2 are SGHRS and YFSETQ. DNA for the CDR3: TGCGCCAGCAGCTTTTCCGGGGTGGTACACGAGCAGTACTTC. It specifies CASSFSGVVHEQYF. Full variable domain (remainder filled in from reference TRBV5-1 and TRBJ2-7): KAGVTQTPRYLIKTRGQQVTLSCSPISGHRSVSWYQQTPGQGLQFLFEYFSETQRNKGNFPGRFSGRQFSNSRSEMNVSTLELGDSALYLCASSFSGVVHEQYFGPGTRLTVT.

This chain uses TRBV3-1 (or the pseudogene TRBV3-2) with TRBJ1-4; a possible D gene is TRBD1 (6 bases). The ends were cut back, 4 bases at V and 0 bases at J, with 21 bases in the middle. Germline CDR1 LGHDT, CDR2 YNNKEL (reference sequence). CDR3 size: 19 residues. This CDR3 is CASSLSGHRSIATNEKLFF. CDR3 nucleotide sequence: TGTGCCAGCAGCCTTTCGGGACACCGGAGTATTGCAACTAATGAAAAACTGTTTTTT.

The V call is TRBV5-1, the J call TRBJ2-3, with D perhaps TRBD2 (5 bases). Germline loops: CDR1 SGHRS, CDR2 YFSETQ. With 1 base removed from V and 4 bases from J, the gap between germline ends came to 16 bases. The CDR3 contains 16 residues. Here the CDR3 reads CASSLLSGLTPDTQYF. Written as DNA, the CDR3 is TGCGCCAGCAGCTTGCTCTCAGGACTTACGCCAGATACGCAGTATTTT. The variable domain in full, with the rest retrieved from reference TRBV5-1 and TRBJ2-3, is KAGVTQTPRYLIKTRGQQVTLSCSPISGHRSVSWYQQTPGQGLQFLFEYFSETQRNKGNFPGRFSGRQFSNSRSEMNVSTLELGDSALYLCASSLLSGLTPDTQYFGPGTRLTVL.

Concerning this clone: Different DNA sequences within this sample yield the same CDR3. The rearrangement joins TRBV6-5 to TRBJ2-5; tentative D call: TRBD1 (5 bases). Germline assignment: CDR1 MNHEY and CDR2 SVGAGI. This CDR3 contains 13 residues. V was clipped by 8 bases and J by 1 base, with 11 bases between them. CDR3: CASSRQLQETQYF. DNA of the CDR3: TGTGCCAGCTCAAGACAGCTCCAAGAGACCCAGTACTTC.

The chain combines TRBV6-2 or TRBV6-3 with TRBJ2-7; 8 bases fit TRBD2. The CDR3 totals 15 residues. V gave up 5 bases and J gave up 1 base; unmatched junction bases: 7. Germline assignment: CDR1 MNHEY and CDR2 SVGEGT. CDR3 nucleotides: TGTGCCAGCAGTGCCGGGGGGGGCCTTTCCTACGAGCAGTACTTC. Amino acids: CASSAGGGLSYEQYF.

The chain is built from TRBV6-5 and TRBJ2-7; D perhaps matches TRBD1 (5 bases). V was trimmed by 9 bases and J by 5 bases, leaving 20 bases between them. Germline CDR1 MNHEY, CDR2 SVGAGI. This CDR3 spans 14 amino acids. CDR3 DNA: TGTGCCAGTAGACAGTTATCATCCTTTGACGAGCAGTACTTC. Translation gives CASRQLSSFDEQYF.

The chain has TRBV19 and TRBJ2-5; 11 bases agree with TRBD2. The CDR3 length is 15 residues. Germline assignment: CDR1 LNHDA and CDR2 SQIVND (reference sequence). V gave up 6 bases and J gave up 7 bases; unmatched junction bases: 10. The CDR3 loop reads CASRGTSGPLGTQYF. Here the CDR3 DNA reads TGTGCCAGTAGAGGGACTAGCGGTCCCCTCGGGACCCAGTACTTC.

This clone was observed a few times. The J gene is TRBJ1-5, the V gene TRBV6-1; D uncertain. Germline loops: CDR1 MNHNS, CDR2 SASEGT. Trimming left V 2 bases short and J 4 bases short, with 15 bases between. The CDR3 loop spans 16 amino acids. CDR3 sequence (DNA): TGTGCCAGCAGTGAAAACCTGCAGGCAGGAAATCAGCCCCAGCATTTT. Its protein product is CASSENLQAGNQPQHF.

The chain recombines TRBV19 with TRBJ2-3; tentatively, D is TRBD1 (5 bases). Trimming pared 7 bases from V and 0 bases from J, leaving 14 bases between. The CDR3 has 15 residues. Germline-derived CDR1 and CDR2 are LNHDA and SQIVND (reference sequence). The CDR3, as DNA: TGTGCCAGTACCGACAGTGATGCTAGCACAGATACGCAGTATTTT. Amino acid sequence: CASTDSDASTDTQYF.

The chain recombines TRBV7-8 with TRBJ2-2, with 10 bases aligning to TRBD2. J lost 7 bases, V lost 4 bases, and 3 bases had no gene match. The V gene's germline CDR1 is SGHVS and CDR2 FQNEAQ. This CDR3 has 14 residues. The CDR3 DNA sequence: TGTGCCAGCAGCTACTTAGCGGGGGGCGGGGAGCTGTTTTTT. It specifies CASSYLAGGGELFF. The full variable domain, in which reference TRBV7-8 and TRBJ2-2 provide the parts outside the CDR3, is GAGVSQSPRYKVAKRGQDVALRCDPISGHVSLFWYQQALGQGPEFLTYFQNEAQLDKSGLPSDRFFAERPEGSVSTLKIQRTQQEDSAVYLCASSYLAGGGELFFGEGSRLTVL.

The chain couples TRBV5-4 to TRBJ2-5; no firm D call. The V gene lost 3 bases and the J gene lost 0 bases, with 6 bases spanning the gap. The CDR3 has 13 amino acids. CDR1 and CDR2 (germline): SGHNT, YYREEE (reference sequence). The CDR3, as DNA: TGTGCCAGCAGCTCGACTTACCAAGAGACCCAGTACTTC. It yields the protein CASSSTYQETQYF.

V is TRBV5-6 and J is TRBJ2-6; D uncertain. Germline lookup yields CDR1 SGHDT and CDR2 YYEEEE. CDR3 length equals 15 residues. The V end lost 0 bases, the J end lost 0 bases, and 4 bases lay between the germline ends. The CDR3 protein is CASSLADSGANVLTF. Written as DNA, the CDR3 is TGTGCCAGCAGCTTGGCAGACTCTGGGGCCAACGTCCTGACTTTC. Supplemented by reference TRBV5-6 and TRBJ2-6, the full variable domain reads DAGVTQSPTHLIKTRGQQVTLRCSPKSGHDTVSWYQQALGQGPQFIFQYYEEEERQRGNFPDRFSGHQFPNYSSELNVNALLLGDSALYLCASSLADSGANVLTFGAGSRLTVL.

This chain uses TRBV6-5 with TRBJ2-2, with D unresolved. Germline V CDR1 and CDR2: MNHEY, SVGAGI. Trimming left V 8 bases short and J 8 bases short, with 9 bases between. The CDR3 has 11 amino acids. The DNA for the CDR3 is TGTGCCAGCCTGTCCCCGGGGGAGCTGTTTTTT. It translates to CASLSPGELFF.

This clone was counted between two and nine times. The V and J genes are TRBV19 and TRBJ1-3; D is unclear. CDR3 size: 15 residues. V lost 4 bases, J lost 9 bases, and 19 bases lay in between. Germline loops: CDR1 LNHDA, CDR2 SQIVND (reference sequence). The CDR3 sequence is CASSSPAAPWSTIYF. DNA for the CDR3: TGTGCCAGTAGTAGCCCAGCGGCCCCGTGGAGCACCATATATTTT.

The V and J genes are TRBV6-5 and TRBJ1-2; a possible D gene is TRBD1 (6 bases). The germline V and J ends were trimmed by 7 bases and 8 bases, with 20 bases remaining between them. The CDR3 has 14 amino acids. From germline, CDR1 is MNHEY and CDR2 SVGAGI. CDR3 sequence (DNA): TGTGCCAGCACAAAGGGGGTTTCACGCGTAGGCTACACCTTC. Translated, it gives CASTKGVSRVGYTF.

CDR3: CASSYDPRLGTGNTIYF. CDR3 DNA sequence: TGTGCCAGCAGCTACGACCCTCGGCTAGGAACTGGAAACACCATATATTTT. The J gene is TRBJ1-3, the V gene TRBV9, with D uncertain. CDR1 SGDLS and CDR2 YYNGEE come from the germline V gene. The CDR3 sequence is 17 residues long. The V end lost 4 bases, the J end lost 2 bases, and 19 bases lay between the germline ends.